This T cell receptor (beta chain) was recovered during a study of identical twins. This clonotype was observed a handful of times. TCRdb used MiXCR to reprocess the 5' RACE reads, holding one entry per CDR3 protein. Of roughly 710,000 distinct CDR3 sequences in the sample, 6% to 6.5% were seen once. This TCR was recovered from a man in his late teens or twenties in good health. The specimen sequenced was naive T cells sorted from blood.

The chain's CDR3 is CASSQDQGRLAKNIQYF. As DNA, the CDR3 is TGCGCCAGCAGCCAAGATCAGGGGCGACTAGCCAAAAACATTCAGTACTTC. The chain carries TRBV4-3 and TRBJ2-4, with a weak D call TRBD1 (6 bases). Germline loops: CDR1 LGHNA, CDR2 YSLEER. The ends were cut back, 0 bases at V and 0 bases at J, with 12 bases in the middle. The CDR3 is 17 residues long.